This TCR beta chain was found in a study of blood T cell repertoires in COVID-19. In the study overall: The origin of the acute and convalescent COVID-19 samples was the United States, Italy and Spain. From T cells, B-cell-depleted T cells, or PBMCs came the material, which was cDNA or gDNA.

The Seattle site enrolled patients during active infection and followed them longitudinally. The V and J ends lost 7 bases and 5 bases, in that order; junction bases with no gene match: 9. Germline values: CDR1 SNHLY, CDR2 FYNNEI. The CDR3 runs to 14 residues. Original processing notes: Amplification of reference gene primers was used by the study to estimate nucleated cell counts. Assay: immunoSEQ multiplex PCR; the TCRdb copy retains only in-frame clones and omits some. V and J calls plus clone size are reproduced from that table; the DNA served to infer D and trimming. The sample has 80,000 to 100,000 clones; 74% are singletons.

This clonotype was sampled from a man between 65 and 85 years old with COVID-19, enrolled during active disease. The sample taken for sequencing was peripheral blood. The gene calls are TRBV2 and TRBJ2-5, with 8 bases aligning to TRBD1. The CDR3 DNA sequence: TGTGCCAGCACCTCGGACAGGGCTTGGGAGACCCAGTACTTC. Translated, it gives CASTSDRAWETQYF.